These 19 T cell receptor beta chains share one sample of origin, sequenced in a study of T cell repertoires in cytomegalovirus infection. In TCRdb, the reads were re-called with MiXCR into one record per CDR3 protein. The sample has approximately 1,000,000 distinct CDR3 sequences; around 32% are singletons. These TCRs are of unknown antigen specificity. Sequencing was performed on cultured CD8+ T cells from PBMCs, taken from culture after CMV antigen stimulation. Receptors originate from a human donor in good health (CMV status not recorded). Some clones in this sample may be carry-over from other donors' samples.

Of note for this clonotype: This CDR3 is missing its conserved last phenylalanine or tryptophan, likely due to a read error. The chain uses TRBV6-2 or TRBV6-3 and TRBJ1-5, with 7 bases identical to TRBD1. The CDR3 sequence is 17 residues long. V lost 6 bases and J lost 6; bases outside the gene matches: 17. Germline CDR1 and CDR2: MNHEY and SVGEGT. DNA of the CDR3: TGTGCCAGCAGACTCCAGGGGGGCCCCCGTGAGACTCAGCCCCAGCATGTT. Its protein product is CASRLQGGPRETQPQHV.

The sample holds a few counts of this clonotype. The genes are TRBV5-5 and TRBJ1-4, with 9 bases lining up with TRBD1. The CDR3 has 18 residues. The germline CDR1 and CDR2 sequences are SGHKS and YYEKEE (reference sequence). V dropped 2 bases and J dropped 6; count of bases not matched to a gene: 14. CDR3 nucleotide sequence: TGTGCCAGCAGCTTTGGGGGACAGGGAGGCCAAATTGATGAAAAACTGTTTTTT. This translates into CASSFGGQGGQIDEKLFF.

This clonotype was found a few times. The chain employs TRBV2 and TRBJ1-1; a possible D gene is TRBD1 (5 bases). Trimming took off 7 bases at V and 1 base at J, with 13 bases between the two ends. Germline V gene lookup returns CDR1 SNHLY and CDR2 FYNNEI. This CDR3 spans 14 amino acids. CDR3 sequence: CASNWGRSNTEAFF. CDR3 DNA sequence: TGTGCCAGCAACTGGGGACGGTCGAACACTGAAGCTTTCTTT.

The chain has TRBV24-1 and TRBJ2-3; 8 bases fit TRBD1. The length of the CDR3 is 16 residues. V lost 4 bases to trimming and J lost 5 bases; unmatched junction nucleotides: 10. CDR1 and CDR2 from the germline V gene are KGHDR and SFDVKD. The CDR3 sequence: CATSDRARGPQDTQYF. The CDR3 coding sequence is TGTGCCACCAGTGACCGTGCCAGGGGGCCACAAGATACGCAGTATTTT.

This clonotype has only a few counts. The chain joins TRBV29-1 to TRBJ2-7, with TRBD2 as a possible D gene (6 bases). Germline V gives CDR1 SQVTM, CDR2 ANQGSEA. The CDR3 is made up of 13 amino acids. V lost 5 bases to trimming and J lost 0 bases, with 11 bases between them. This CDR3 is CSVLGGISYEQYF. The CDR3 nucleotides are TGCAGCGTTTTGGGGGGAATCTCCTACGAGCAGTACTTC.

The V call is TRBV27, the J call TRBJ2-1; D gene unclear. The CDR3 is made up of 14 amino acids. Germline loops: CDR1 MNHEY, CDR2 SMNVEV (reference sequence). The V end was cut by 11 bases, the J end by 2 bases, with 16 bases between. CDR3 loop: CALVGVGPYNEQFF. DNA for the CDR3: TGTGCCCTAGTTGGGGTCGGCCCCTACAATGAGCAGTTCTTC.

The CDR3 protein is CASGSFYEQYV. The CDR3 bases are TGTGCCAGCGGGTCCTTCTACGAGCAGTACGTC. This chain joins TRBV6-2 or TRBV6-3 and TRBJ2-7; no definite D call. The CDR3 has 11 amino acids. V lost 8 bases and J lost 3, with 8 bases in between. The germline CDR1 and CDR2 sequences are MNHEY and SVGEGT.

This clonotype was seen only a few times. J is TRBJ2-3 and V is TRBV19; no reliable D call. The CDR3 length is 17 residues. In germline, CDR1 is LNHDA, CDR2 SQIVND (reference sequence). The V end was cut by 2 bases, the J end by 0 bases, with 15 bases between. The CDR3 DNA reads TGTGCCAGTAGTATACCCTCGACATACACTAGCACAGATACGCAGTATTTT. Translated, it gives CASSIPSTYTSTDTQYF.

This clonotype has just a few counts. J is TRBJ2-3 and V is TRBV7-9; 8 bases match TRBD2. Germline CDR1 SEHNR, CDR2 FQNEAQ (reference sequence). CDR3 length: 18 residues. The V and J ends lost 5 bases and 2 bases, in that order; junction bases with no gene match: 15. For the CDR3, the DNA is TGTGCCAGCAGCCCCCCCTTCAGCCCAGCGGGGGACACAGATACGCAGTATTTT. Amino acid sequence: CASSPPFSPAGDTDTQYF.

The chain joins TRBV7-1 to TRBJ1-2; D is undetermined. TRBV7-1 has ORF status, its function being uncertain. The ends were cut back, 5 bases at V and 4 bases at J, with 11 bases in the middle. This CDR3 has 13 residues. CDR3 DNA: TGTGCCAGCAGCACCCTAGTCCGCTATGGCTACACCTTC. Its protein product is CASSTLVRYGYTF.

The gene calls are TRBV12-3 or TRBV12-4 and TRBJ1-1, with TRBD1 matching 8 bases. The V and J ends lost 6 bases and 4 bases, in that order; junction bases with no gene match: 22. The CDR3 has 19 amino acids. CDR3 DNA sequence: TGTGCCAGCAGCCTCCAGGGGGCCCTAAATCTTAAAGTCCTCACTGAAGCTTTCTTT. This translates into CASSLQGALNLKVLTEAFF.

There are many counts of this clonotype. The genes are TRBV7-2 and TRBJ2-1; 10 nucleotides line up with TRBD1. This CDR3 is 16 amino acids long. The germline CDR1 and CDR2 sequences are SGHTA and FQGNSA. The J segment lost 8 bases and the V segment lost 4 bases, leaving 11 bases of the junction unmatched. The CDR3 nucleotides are TGTGCCAGCAGCTCAGGGACAGGGGCATTGGAGGATGAGCAGTTCTTC. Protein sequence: CASSSGTGALEDEQFF.

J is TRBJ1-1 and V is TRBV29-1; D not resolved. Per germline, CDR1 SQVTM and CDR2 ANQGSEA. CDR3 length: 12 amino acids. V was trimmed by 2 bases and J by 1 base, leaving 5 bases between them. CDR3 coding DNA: TGCAGCGTTGAACGGACGAACACTGAAGCTTTCTTT. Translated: CSVERTNTEAFF.

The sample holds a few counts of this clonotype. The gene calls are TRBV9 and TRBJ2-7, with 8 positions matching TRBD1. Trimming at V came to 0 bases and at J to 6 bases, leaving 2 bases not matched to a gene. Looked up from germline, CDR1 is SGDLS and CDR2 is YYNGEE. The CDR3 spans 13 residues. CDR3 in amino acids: CASSVGQGPEQYF. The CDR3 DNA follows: TGTGCCAGCAGCGTAGGACAGGGGCCCGAGCAGTACTTC.

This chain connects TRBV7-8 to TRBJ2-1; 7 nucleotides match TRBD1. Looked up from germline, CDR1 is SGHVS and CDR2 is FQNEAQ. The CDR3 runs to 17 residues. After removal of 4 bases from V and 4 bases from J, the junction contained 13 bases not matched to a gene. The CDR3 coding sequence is TGTGCCAGCAGCTACAACAGCAGGGGGAGTTTTTACAATGAGCAGTTCTTC. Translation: CASSYNSRGSFYNEQFF.

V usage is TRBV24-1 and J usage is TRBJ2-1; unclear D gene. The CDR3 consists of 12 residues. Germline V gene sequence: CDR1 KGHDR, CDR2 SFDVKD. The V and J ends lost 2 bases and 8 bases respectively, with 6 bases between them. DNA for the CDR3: TGTGCCACCAGTGATTCCCTGTATGAGCAGTTCTTC. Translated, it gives CATSDSLYEQFF.

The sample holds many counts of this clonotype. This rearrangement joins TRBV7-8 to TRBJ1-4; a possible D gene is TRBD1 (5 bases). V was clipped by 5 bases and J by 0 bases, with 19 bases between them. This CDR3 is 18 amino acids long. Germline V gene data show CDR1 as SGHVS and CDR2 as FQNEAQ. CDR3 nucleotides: TGTGCCAGCAGCAGGAAGGGGCGGTTGAGGGCAACTAATGAAAAACTGTTTTTT. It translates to CASSRKGRLRATNEKLFF.

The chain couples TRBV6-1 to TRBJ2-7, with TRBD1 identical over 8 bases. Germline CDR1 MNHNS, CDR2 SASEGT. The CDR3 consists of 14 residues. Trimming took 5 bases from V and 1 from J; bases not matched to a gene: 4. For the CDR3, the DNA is TGTGCCAGCAGTACTGGACAGGGATCCTACGAGCAGTACTTC. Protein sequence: CASSTGQGSYEQYF.

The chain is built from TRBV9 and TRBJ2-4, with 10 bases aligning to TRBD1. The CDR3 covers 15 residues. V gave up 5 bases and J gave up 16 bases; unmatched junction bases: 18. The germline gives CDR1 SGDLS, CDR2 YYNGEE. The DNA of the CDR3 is TGTGCCAGCAGTGTCCAAGGGACAGGGGTCGGGGGTCAATACTTC. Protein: CASSVQGTGVGGQYF. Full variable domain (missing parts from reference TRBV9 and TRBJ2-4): DSGVTQTPKHLITATGQRVTLRCSPRSGDLSVYWYQQSLDQGLQFLIQYYNGEERAKGNILERFSAQQFPDLHSELNLSSLELGDSALYFCASSVQGTGVGGQYFGAGTRLSVL.